Within the sample, the clone carrying this TCR beta chain is medium-sized. Its antigen remains unidentified. This entry belongs to a study of T cells in localized non-small cell lung cancer. TCRdb keeps only in-frame clones here, not all; method: immunoSEQ multiplex PCR. The sample includes 2,500 or so clones, approximately 24% of them seen just once. V lost 5 bases, J lost 3 bases, and 6 bases stayed unmatched. The germline V gene encodes CDR1 SGHNT and CDR2 YENEEA. CDR3 length: 15 amino acids. Study-wide results and caveats: Longer overall survival was linked to higher blood T cell density.

The receptor comes from a woman aged 40-69 years with stage II squamous cell lung carcinoma. Sequenced here: lung tumor tissue, sampled before any cancer treatment. This sequence joins TRBV11-3 and TRBJ2-7, with 11 bases lining up with TRBD2. DNA for the CDR3: TGTGCCAGCAGCGAGCTAGCGGGGGGATACTACGAGCAGTACTTC. Encoded protein: CASSELAGGYYEQYF.